This TCR beta chain derives from a study of Ad26.COV2.S vaccination and SARS-CoV-2 variants. Points from the study as a whole: Vaccine and placebo groups showed comparable non-spike TCR breadth. Substantial breadth was reportedly displayed by spike-specific CD8+ and CD4+ T cell responses after vaccination. Higher spike-specific TCR breadth was found in vaccine recipients than in placebo recipients. TCR breadth and depth estimates may have understated total T cell responses.

Note on this clone: Antigen unknown.

Trimming removed 2 bases at V and 5 bases at J, with 9 bases between. The CDR3 spans 13 residues. Looked up from germline, CDR1 is KGHSH and CDR2 is LQKENI. Repertoires were generated with immunoSEQ multiplex PCR, while TCRdb's copy carries only in-frame clones and drops some. In the table there are around 350,000 clones, around 90% of which are singletons. The sample here was peripheral blood, taken after recovery from COVID-19. V usage is TRBV18 and J usage is TRBJ2-5; D not certain. This TCR was recovered from a human donor who had recovered from COVID-19. CDR3 in amino acids: CASSPGRFETQYF. CDR3 coding DNA: TGTGCCAGCTCACCAGGACGCTTCGAGACCCAGTACTTC. The full variable domain, with the rest looked up from reference TRBV18 and TRBJ2-5, is NAGVMQNPRHLVRRRGQEARLRCSPMKGHSHVYWYRQLPEEGLKFMVYLQKENIIDESGMPKERFSAEFPKEGPSILRIQQVVRGDSAAYFCASSPGRFETQYFGPGTRLLVL.